This entry features one T cell receptor (beta chain) sequence. CDR3 length: 14 amino acids. Per germline, CDR1 LNHDA and CDR2 SQIVND (reference sequence). The V and J ends lost 5 bases and 1 base respectively, with 9 bases between them. The source of the sample is a study of T cells in Graves' hyperthyroidism and ophthalmopathy. RNA transcripts served as the template for amplifying TCR beta CDR3 regions. The HTBI primer set served for first-round RT-PCR of the TCR CDR3. MiXCR, run by TCRdb on the multiplex PCR reads, gives a single entry per CDR3 protein. The sample has more than 300,000 distinct CDR3 sequences, about 17% seen once. Newly diagnosed hyperthyroidism, duration under 2 months, in patients aged 18 to 65.

This chain connects TRBV19 to TRBJ1-5, with D hard to call. Sequences were obtained from blood. This clonotype was sampled from a woman aged 30 to 39 with Graves' hyperthyroidism that later progressed to Graves' ophthalmopathy. The CDR3 DNA sequence: TGTGCCAGTAGTCCGGCATGGAGCAATCAGCCCCAGCATTTT. This sequence encodes CASSPAWSNQPQHF.